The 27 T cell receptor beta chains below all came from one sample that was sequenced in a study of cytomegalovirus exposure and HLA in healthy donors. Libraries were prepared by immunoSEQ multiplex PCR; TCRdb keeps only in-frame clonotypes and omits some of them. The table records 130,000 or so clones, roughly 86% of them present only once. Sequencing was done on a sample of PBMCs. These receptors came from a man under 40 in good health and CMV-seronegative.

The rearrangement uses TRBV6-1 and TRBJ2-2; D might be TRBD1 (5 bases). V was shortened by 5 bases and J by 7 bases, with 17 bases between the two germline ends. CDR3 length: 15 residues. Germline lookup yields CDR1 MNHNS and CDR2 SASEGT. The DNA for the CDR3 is TGTGCCAGCAGTTCCCACAGGTTTCTCTTCGGGGAGCTGTTTTTT. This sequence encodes CASSSHRFLFGELFF.

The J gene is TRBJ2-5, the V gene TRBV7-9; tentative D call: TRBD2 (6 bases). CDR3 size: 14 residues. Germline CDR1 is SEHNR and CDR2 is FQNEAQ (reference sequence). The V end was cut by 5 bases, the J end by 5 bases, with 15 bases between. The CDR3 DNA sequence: TGTGCCAGCAGCCTGGACTACAGAGAGGAGACCCAGTACTTC. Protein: CASSLDYREETQYF. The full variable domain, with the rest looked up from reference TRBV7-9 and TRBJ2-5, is DTGVSQNPRHKITKRGQNVTFRCDPISEHNRLYWYRQTLGQGPEFLTYFQNEAQLEKSRLLSDRFSAERPKGSFSTLEIQRTEQGDSAMYLCASSLDYREETQYFGPGTRLLVL.

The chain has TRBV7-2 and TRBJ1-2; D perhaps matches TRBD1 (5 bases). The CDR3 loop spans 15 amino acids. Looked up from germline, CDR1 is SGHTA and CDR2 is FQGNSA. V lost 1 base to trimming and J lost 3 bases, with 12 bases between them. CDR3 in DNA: TGTGCCAGCAGCTTAGGCCCCGCGGGGGACTATGGCTACACCTTC. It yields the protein CASSLGPAGDYGYTF.

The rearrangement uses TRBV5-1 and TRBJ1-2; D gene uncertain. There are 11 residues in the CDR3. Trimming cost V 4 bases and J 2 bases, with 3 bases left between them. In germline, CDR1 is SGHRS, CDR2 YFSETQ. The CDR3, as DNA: TGCGCCAGCAGCGGCAACTATGGCTACACCTTC. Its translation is CASSGNYGYTF.

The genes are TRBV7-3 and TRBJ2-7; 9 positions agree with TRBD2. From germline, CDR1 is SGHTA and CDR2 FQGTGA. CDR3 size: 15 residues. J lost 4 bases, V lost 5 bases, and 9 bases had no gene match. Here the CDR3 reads CASSLRGGARYEQYF. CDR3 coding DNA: TGTGCCAGCAGCCTCCGCGGGGGGGCGCGGTACGAGCAGTACTTC.

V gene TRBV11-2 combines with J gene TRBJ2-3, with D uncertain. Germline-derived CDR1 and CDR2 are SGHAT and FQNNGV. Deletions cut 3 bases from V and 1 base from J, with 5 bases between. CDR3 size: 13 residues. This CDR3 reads CASSFIRTDTQYF. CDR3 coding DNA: TGTGCCAGCAGCTTTATTCGCACAGATACGCAGTATTTT.

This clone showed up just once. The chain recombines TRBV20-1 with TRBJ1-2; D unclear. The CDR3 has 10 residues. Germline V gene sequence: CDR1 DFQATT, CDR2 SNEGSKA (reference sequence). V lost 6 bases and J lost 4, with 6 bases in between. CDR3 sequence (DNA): TGCAGTGCGGAGATCTATGGCTACACCTTC. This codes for CSAEIYGYTF.

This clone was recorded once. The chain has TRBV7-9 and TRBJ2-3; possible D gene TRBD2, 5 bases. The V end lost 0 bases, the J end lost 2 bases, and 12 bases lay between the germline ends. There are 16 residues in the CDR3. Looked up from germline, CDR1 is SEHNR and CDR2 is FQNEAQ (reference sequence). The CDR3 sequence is CASSLAIGVNTDTQYF. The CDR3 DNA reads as TGTGCCAGCAGCTTAGCGATCGGGGTAAACACAGATACGCAGTATTTT.

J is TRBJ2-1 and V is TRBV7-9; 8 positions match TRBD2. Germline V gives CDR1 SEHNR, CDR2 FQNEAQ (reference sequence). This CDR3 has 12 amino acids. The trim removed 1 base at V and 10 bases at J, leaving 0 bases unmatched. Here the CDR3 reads CASSLERGEQFF. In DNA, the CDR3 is TGTGCCAGCAGCTTAGAGCGGGGGGAGCAGTTCTTC. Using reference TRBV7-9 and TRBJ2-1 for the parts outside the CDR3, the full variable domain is DTGVSQNPRHKITKRGQNVTFRCDPISEHNRLYWYRQTLGQGPEFLTYFQNEAQLEKSRLLSDRFSAERPKGSFSTLEIQRTEQGDSAMYLCASSLERGEQFFGPGTRLTVL.

The CDR3 bases are TGTGCCATCAGTGAACAAGAGGGAGAGACCCAGTACTTC. This codes for CAISEQEGETQYF. The chain couples TRBV10-3 to TRBJ2-5; D possibly corresponds to TRBD2 (5 bases). Trimming cost V 3 bases and J 4 bases, with 9 bases left between them. The germline V gene has CDR1 ENHRY and CDR2 SYGVKD. The CDR3 length is 13 residues.

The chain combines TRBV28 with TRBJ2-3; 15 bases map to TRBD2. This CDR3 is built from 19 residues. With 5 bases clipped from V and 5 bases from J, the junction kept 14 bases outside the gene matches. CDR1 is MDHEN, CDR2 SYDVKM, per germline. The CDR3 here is CASSLDGLAGGRVGDTQYF. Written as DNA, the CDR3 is TGTGCCAGCAGTCTAGATGGACTAGCGGGGGGGCGGGTAGGAGATACGCAGTATTTT.

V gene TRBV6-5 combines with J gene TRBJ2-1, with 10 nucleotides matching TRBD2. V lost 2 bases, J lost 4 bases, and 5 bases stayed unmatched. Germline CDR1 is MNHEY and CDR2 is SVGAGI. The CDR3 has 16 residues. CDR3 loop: CASSYNPAGGYNEQFF. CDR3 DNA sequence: TGTGCCAGCAGTTACAACCCAGCGGGGGGGTACAATGAGCAGTTCTTC.

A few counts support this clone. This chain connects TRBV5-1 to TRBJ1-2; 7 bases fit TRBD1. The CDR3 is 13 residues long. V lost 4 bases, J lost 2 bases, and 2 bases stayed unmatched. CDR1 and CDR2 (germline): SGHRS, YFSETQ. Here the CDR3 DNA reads TGCGCCAGCAGCCAGGGACAGAACTATGGCTACACCTTC. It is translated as CASSQGQNYGYTF.

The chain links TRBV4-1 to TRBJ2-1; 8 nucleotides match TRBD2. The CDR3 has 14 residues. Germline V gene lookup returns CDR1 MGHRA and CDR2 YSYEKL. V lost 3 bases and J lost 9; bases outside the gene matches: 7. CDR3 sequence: CASSHARGGFEQFF. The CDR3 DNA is TGCGCCAGCAGCCATGCCCGGGGGGGCTTTGAGCAGTTCTTC.

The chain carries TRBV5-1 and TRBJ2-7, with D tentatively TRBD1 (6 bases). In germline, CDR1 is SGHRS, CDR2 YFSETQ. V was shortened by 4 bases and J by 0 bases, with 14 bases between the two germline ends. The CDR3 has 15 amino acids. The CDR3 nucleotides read TGCGCCAGCAGCCAAGGACCCAGGGGCTCCTACGAGCAGTACTTC. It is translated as CASSQGPRGSYEQYF.

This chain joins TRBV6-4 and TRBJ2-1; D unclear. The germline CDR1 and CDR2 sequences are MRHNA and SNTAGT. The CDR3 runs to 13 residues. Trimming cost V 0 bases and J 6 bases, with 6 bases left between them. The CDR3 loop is CASSDSNINEQFF. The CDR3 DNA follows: TGTGCCAGCAGTGACTCCAACATCAATGAGCAGTTCTTC.

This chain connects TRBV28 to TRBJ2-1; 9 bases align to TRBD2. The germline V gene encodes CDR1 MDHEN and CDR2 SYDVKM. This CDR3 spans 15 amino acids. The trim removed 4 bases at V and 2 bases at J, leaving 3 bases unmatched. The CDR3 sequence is CASSSGGGAYNEQFF. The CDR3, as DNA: TGTGCCAGCAGTTCAGGCGGGGGGGCCTACAATGAGCAGTTCTTC.

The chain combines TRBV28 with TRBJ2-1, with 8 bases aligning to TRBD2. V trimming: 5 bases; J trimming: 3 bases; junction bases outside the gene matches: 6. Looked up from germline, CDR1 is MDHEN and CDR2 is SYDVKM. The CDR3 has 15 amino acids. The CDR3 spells CASSPRGGYYNEQFF. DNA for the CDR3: TGTGCCAGCAGTCCCCGGGGGGGCTACTACAATGAGCAGTTCTTC.

The CDR3 nucleotides read TGTGCCAGCAGCAGGGATAGCTACACCTTC. Its translation: CASSRDSYTF. V and J are TRBV6-5 and TRBJ1-2; TRBD1 might be the D (5 bases). This CDR3 spans 10 amino acids. V lost 6 bases, J lost 9 bases, and 8 bases lay in between. Germline V gene sequence: CDR1 MNHEY, CDR2 SVGAGI.

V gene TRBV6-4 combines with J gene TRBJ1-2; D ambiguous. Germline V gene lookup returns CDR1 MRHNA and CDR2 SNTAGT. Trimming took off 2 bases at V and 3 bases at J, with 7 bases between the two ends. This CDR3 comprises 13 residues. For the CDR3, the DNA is TGTGCCAGCAGTGACGGACTTGACTATGGCTACACCTTC. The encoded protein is CASSDGLDYGYTF.

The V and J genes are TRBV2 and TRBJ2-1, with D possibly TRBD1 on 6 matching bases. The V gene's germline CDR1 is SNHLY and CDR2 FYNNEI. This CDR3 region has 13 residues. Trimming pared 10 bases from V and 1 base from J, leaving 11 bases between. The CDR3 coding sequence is TGTGCCATCAACAGGGTGTCCTACAATGAGCAGTTCTTC. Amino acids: CAINRVSYNEQFF.

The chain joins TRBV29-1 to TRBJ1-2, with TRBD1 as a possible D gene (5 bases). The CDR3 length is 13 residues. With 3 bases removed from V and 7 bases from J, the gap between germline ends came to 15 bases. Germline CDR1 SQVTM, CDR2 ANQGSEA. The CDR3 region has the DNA TGCAGCGTTGACCAGGGAAGAAATGGTGGCTACACCTTC. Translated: CSVDQGRNGGYTF. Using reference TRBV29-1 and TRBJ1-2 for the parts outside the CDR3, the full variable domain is SAVISQKPSRDICQRGTSLTIQCQVDSQVTMMFWYRQQPGQSLTLIATANQGSEATYESGFVIDKFPISRPNLTFSTLTVSNMSPEDSSIYLCSVDQGRNGGYTFGSGTRLTVV.

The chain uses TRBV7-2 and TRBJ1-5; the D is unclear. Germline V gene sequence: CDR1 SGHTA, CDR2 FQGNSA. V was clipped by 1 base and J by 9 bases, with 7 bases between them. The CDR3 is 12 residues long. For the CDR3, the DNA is TGTGCCAGCAGCTTAGGAGCGGTGCCCCAGCATTTT. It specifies CASSLGAVPQHF.

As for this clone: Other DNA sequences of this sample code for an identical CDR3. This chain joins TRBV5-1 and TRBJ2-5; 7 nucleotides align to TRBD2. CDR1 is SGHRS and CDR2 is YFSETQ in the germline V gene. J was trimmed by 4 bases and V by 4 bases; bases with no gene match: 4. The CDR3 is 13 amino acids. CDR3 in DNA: TGCGCCAGCAGCCCTGGGGGGGGAGAGACCCAGTACTTC. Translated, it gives CASSPGGGETQYF.

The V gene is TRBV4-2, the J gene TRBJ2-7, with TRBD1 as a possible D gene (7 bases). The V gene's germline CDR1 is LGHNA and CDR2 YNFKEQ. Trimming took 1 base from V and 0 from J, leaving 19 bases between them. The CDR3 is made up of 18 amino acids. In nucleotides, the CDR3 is TGTGCCAGCAGCCAAGGCCTACAGGGGACTTCGAGCTCCTACGAGCAGTACTTC. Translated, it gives CASSQGLQGTSSSYEQYF.

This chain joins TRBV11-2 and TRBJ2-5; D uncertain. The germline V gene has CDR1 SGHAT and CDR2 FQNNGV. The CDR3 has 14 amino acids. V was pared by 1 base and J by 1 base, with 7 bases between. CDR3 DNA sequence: TGTGCCAGCAGCTTAGTGGCCATCCAAGAGACCCAGTACTTC. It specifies CASSLVAIQETQYF. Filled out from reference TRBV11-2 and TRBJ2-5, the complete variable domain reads EAGVAQSPRYKIIEKRQSVAFWCNPISGHATLYWYQQILGQGPKLLIQFQNNGVVDDSQLPKDRFSAERLKGVDSTLKIQPAKLEDSAVYLCASSLVAIQETQYFGPGTRLLVL.

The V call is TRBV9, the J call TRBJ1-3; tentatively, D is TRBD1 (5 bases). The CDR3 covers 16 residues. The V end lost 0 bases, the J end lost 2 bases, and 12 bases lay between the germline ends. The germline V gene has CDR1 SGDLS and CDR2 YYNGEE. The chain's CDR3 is CASSVGGTGAGNTIYF. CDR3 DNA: TGTGCCAGCAGCGTAGGTGGGACGGGGGCTGGAAACACCATATATTTT. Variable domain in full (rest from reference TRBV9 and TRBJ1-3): DSGVTQTPKHLITATGQRVTLRCSPRSGDLSVYWYQQSLDQGLQFLIQYYNGEERAKGNILERFSAQQFPDLHSELNLSSLELGDSALYFCASSVGGTGAGNTIYFGEGSWLTVV.